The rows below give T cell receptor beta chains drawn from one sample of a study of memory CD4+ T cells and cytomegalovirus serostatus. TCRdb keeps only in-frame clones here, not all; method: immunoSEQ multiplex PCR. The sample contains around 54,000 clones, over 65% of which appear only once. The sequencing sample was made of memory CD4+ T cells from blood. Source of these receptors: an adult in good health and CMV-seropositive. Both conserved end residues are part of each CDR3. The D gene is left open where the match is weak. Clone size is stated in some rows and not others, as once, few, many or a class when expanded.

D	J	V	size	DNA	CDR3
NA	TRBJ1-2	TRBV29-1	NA	TGCAGCGCCAAAGGGCCACAGGCCCCCAAGGGCTACACCTTC	CSAKGPQAPKGYTF
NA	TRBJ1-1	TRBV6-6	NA	TGTGCCAGCGGAAAGACAGGCAACACTGAAGCTTTCTTT	CASGKTGNTEAFF
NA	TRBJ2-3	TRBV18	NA	TGTGCCAGCTCAGAAGCGGCTAGCACAGATACGCAGTATTTT	CASSEAASTDTQYF
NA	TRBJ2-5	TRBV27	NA	TGTGCCAGCAATATACAAGAGACCCAGTACTTC	CASNIQETQYF
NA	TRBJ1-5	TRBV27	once	TGTGCCAGCAGGGGGGGGACAAATAGCAATCAGCCCCAGCATTTT	CASRGGTNSNQPQHF
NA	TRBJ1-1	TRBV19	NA	TGTGCCAGTCCTCCCGCCGGGACACCGTACACTGAAGCTTTCTTT	CASPPAGTPYTEAFF
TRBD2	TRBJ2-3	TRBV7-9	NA	TGTGCCAGCAGACCGAGCGGGAGGAGGTCCGATACGCAGTATTTT	CASRPSGRRSDTQYF
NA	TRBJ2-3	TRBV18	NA	TGTGCCAGCTCACCCCGGGAGCGGGATACGCAGTATTTT	CASSPRERDTQYF
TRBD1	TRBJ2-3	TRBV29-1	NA	TGCAGCGTTGTCAGCCCGCAAACAGGGGGGTCCACAGATACGCAGTATTTT	CSVVSPQTGGSTDTQYF
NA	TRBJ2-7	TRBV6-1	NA	TGTGCCAGCAGGCAGACATCCTACGAGCAGTACTTC	CASRQTSYEQYF
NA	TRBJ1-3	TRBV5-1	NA	TGCGCCAGCAGCTTGGTGGGGGACACCATATATTTT	CASSLVGDTIYF